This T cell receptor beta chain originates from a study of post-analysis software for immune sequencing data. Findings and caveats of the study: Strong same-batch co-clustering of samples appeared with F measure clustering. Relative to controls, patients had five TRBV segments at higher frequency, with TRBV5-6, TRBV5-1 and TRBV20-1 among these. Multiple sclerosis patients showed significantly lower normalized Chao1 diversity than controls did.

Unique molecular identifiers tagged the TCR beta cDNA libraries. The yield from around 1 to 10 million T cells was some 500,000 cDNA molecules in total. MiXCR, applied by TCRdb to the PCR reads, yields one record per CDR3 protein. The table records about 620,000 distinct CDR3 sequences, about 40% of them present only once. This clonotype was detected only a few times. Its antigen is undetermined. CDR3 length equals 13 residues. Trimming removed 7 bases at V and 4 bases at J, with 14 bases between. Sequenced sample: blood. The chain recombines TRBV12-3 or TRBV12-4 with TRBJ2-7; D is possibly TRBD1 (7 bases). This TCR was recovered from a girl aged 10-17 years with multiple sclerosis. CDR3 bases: TGTGCCAGCAATTCGGGGGACAGTTACGAGCAGTACTTC. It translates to CASNSGDSYEQYF.